Each of the 24 T cell receptor delta chains below was sequenced from the same sample in a study of γδ T cells in repeated Plasmodium falciparum infection. Vgamma9/Vdelta2+ and Vdelta2-negative gammadelta T cells were flow-sorted from PBMC for bulk sequencing. TCRdb re-called the multiplex PCR reads using CATT. In the table there are 40,000 to 55,000 delta-chain clones, roughly 2% of which are singletons. Sequenced sample: gamma-delta T cells from blood. Receptor source: a pool of human donors (malaria-infected and uninfected, not separated).

Comment on this clone: Given a far larger clone just one base away, this is likely a sequencing read error. The same CDR3 also results from other DNA sequences found in this sample. The V gene call reads TRDV3; no J gene was called; no check of the table's D call, TRDD3, against the DNA was made. The CDR3 contains 17 residues. CDR1 is TVYSNPD and CDR2 is GDNSRS in the germline V gene (reference sequence). CDR3 sequence reads: CALYSYRGLGNYLKLIF. CDR3 coding DNA: TGTGCCTTATATTCCTACCGGGGGCTGGGCAACTACCTTAAGCTCATCTTT.

This clone was counted a few times. The protein in TCRdb stems from a much larger clone and differs at residue 5 from this DNA's translation, likely a read error; here the protein is translated from the DNA. V is TRDV1 and J is TRDJ1; 9 bases map to TRDD3. TCRdb lists no J gene, so it was determined here by aligning the DNA to germline. Trimming took 4 bases from V and 0 from J; bases not matched to a gene: 21. The CDR3 runs to 21 residues. Germline V lookup: CDR1 TSWWSYY, CDR2 QGS. The CDR3 DNA is TGTGCTCTTGGGGGACTTCCCTTCAGGTACTGGGGGACCTCGTACACCGATAAACTCATCTTT. Protein product: CALGGLPFRYWGTSYTDKLIF.

As concerns this clone: A read error likely explains this, since a far larger clone differs by one base. Different DNA sequences within this sample yield the same CDR3. The V gene is TRDV3, the J gene TRDJ1; a possible D gene is TRDD2 (6 bases). No J gene was available from TCRdb, and it was assigned here by a germline match of the DNA. Trimming pared 3 bases from V and 0 bases from J, leaving 14 bases between. CDR1 TVYSNPD and CDR2 GDNSRS come from the germline V gene (reference sequence). The CDR3 consists of 14 residues. CDR3 coding DNA: TGTGCCTTCGCCTTCCCCCCTAACACCGATAAACTCATCTTT. Translating it yields CAFAFPPNTDKLIF.

As concerns this clone: TCRdb's listed protein matches a much larger clone and diverges from this DNA's translation at residue 11, likely through a read error; the protein shown comes from the DNA. Here the CDR3 DNA reads TGTGCTCTTGGGGAGCCCAATACAGCTCGGATGCTGGGGGTCCTCCTGCCCGATAAACTCATCTTT. This codes for CALGEPNTARMLGVLLPDKLIF. The chain employs TRDV1 and TRDJ1, with 7 nucleotides matching TRDD3. TCRdb gives no J gene; it was assigned here by matching the DNA to germline. This CDR3 region has 22 residues. V lost 3 bases to trimming and J lost 3 bases; unmatched junction nucleotides: 28. CDR1 is TSWWSYY, CDR2 QGS, per germline.

This clone was counted between two and nine times. A much bigger clone sits one base away, suggesting this may be a read error. The chain combines TRDV1 with TRDJ1; TRDD3 aligns across 13 bases. TCRdb does not report a J gene; here it was assigned by matching the DNA to germline references. Germline V lookup: CDR1 TSWWSYY, CDR2 QGS. The CDR3 is made up of 26 amino acids. Losses at the gene ends were 4 bases for V and 4 bases for J; bases not matched to a gene: 36. The CDR3 loop is CALGGARNCPSSNLLGDTHYYDKLIF. The CDR3 nucleotides read TGTGCTCTTGGGGGAGCCCGCAATTGTCCTTCCTCTAATTTACTGGGGGATACGCATTATTACGATAAACTCATCTTT.

Points on this clone: It is likely a read error: a sequence one base away is far more abundant. The same CDR3 can be traced to other DNA sequences in this sample. The V gene corresponds to TRDV1; no J gene was called; the table's D call TRDD3 went unverified against the DNA. CDR1 TSWWSYY and CDR2 QGS come from the germline V gene. CDR3 size: 24 residues. Written as DNA, the CDR3 is TGTGCTCTTGGGGAAGCGGTAGGAACGGTCAAAACTCCGTACTGGGGGATACGCACCGATAAACTTATCTTT. Its protein product is CALGEAVGTVKTPYWGIRTDKLIF.

The table lists this clone with a few counts. The mismatch at residue 17 between this DNA's translation and the TCRdb protein of a much larger clone likely reflects a read error; the protein shown is translated from the DNA. The CDR3 reads CALGVARGWGIRILYTGKLIF. The CDR3 nucleotides read TGTGCTCTTGGAGTTGCCAGAGGCTGGGGGATACGAATCCTATACACCGGTAAACTCATCTTT. The chain couples TRDV1 to TRDJ1, with 12 bases aligning to TRDD3. TCRdb is silent on the J gene; assignment here came from matching the DNA to germline. The CDR3 totals 21 residues. The germline CDR1 and CDR2 sequences are TSWWSYY and QGS.

In regard to this clone: It differs at one base from a far larger clone, so likely a read error. Other DNA sequences in the same sample also yield this CDR3. V usage is TRDV1 and J usage is TRDJ3, with TRDD3 matching over 13 bases. TCRdb offers no J gene call, so here the DNA was matched to germline to obtain one. The CDR3 covers 24 residues. Germline CDR1 is TSWWSYY and CDR2 is QGS. CDR3 residues: CALGELGLRVYWGIRPGDTRQMFF. CDR3 sequence (DNA): TGTGCTCTTGGGGAACTGGGCCTACGAGTCTACTGGGGGATACGCCCCGGGGACACCCGGCAGATGTTTTTC.

This clone was detected ten times or more. The amino acid sequence in TCRdb belongs to a much larger clone and departs from this DNA's translation at residue 4, likely a sequencing read error; the sequence shown is translated from the DNA. The chain uses TRDV3 and TRDJ1, with 13 bases matching TRDD3. With V trimmed by 2 bases and J by 0 bases, 12 bases remained unmatched. The CDR3 is made up of 18 amino acids. The V gene's germline CDR1 is TVYSNPD and CDR2 GDNSRS (reference sequence). The CDR3 protein is CAFGLHWGIREYTDKLIF. CDR3 in DNA: TGTGCCTTTGGACTCCACTGGGGGATACGGGAGTACACCGATAAACTCATCTTT.

Turning to this clone: TCRdb lists the protein of a much larger clone for this DNA, which differs at residue 11, so this is likely a read error; the protein given here is translated from the DNA itself. The chain employs TRDV1 and TRDJ1, with 10 positions matching TRDD3. The J gene, not given by TCRdb, was assigned here from a germline match of the nucleotide sequence. This CDR3 is 23 amino acids long. CDR1 and CDR2 from the germline V gene are TSWWSYY and QGS. Trimming removed 5 bases from V and 0 bases from J; junction bases left unmatched: 27. The CDR3 spells CALGSPYSSALHRGIRYTDKLIF. The CDR3 DNA reads as TGTGCTCTTGGGTCTCCGTATAGTTCAGCCCTCCATAGGGGGATACGCTACACCGATAAACTCATCTTT.

This clone has more than one count but fewer than ten. With a far larger clone one base away, a read error is the likely cause. The same CDR3 arises from other DNA sequences in this sample as well. This chain uses TRDV2 with TRDJ1; 9 nucleotides agree with TRDD3. TCRdb leaves out the J gene; it was filled in here by matching the DNA to germline. Per the germline V gene, CDR1 is GEAIGNYY and CDR2 is EKD. The CDR3 is made up of 16 amino acids. J was trimmed by 0 bases and V by 3 bases; bases with no gene match: 7. The CDR3 loop reads CACDLLGDGYTDKLIF. CDR3 bases: TGTGCCTGTGACCTCCTGGGGGATGGGTACACCGATAAACTCATCTTT.

This clone has at least ten counts. The TCRdb protein comes from a much larger clone and disagrees with this DNA's translation at residue 3, likely due to a read error; the protein given here is derived from the DNA. The J gene is TRDJ1, the V gene TRDV1; a possible D gene is TRDD3 (5 bases). Germline values: CDR1 TSWWSYY, CDR2 QGS. The CDR3 consists of 13 residues. CDR3 sequence: CAPGRLRPDKLIF. The DNA of the CDR3 is TGTGCTCCTGGGCGCCTAAGGCCCGATAAACTCATCTTT.

This clone was seen more than once but under ten times. This is likely an artifact of a read error, given a far larger clone one base away. This sample also contains other DNA sequences that code for the same CDR3. The J gene is uncalled and the V gene is TRDV2. The CDR3 has 20 amino acids. In germline, CDR1 is GEAIGNYY, CDR2 EKD. In DNA, the CDR3 is TGTGCCTGTGACACAGTCGCTCCAATCCGCGATACAAGGCGCGGCGATAAACTCATTTTT. Protein sequence: CACDTVAPIRDTRRGDKLIF.

As regards this clone: Given a far larger clone just one base away, this is likely a sequencing read error. This sample also contains other DNA sequences that code for the same CDR3. The chain uses TRAV14/DV4 and TRDJ1, with 10 bases lining up with TRDD3. Here the J gene was assigned by germline matching of the DNA, as TCRdb has none. The CDR3 is 16 residues long. Germline CDR1 is TSDPSYG and CDR2 is QGSYDQQN (reference sequence). V was pared by 9 bases and J by 2 bases, with 12 bases of the junction left unmatched. The CDR3 region has the DNA TGTGCAATCCGCCGTACTGGGGGATTCGAAACCGATAAACTCATCTTT. It yields the protein CAIRRTGGFETDKLIF.

The table lists this clone with a few counts. TCRdb's listed protein matches a much larger clone and diverges from this DNA's translation at residue 13, likely through a read error; the protein shown comes from the DNA. V and J are TRDV2 and TRDJ1, with 13 bases fitting TRDD3. TCRdb gives no J gene; it was assigned here by matching the DNA to germline. Germline values: CDR1 GEAIGNYY, CDR2 EKD. Unmatched junction bases numbered 12, after V lost 0 bases and J lost 0 bases. The CDR3 covers 20 residues. CDR3 nucleotides: TGTGCCTGTGACACCCCTTTACTGGGGGATACGGTCGTTGACACCGATAAACTCATCTTT. This encodes CACDTPLLGDTVVDTDKLIF.

This clone was found a few times. TCRdb pairs this DNA with a much larger clone's protein that differs at residue 3, likely a read error; the protein shown was translated from the DNA. The V gene is TRDV1, the J gene TRDJ2, with D perhaps being TRDD2 or TRDD3 (8 bases each). TCRdb offers no J gene call, so here the DNA was matched to germline to obtain one. There are 22 residues in the CDR3. Germline CDR1 reads TSWWSYY; CDR2 reads QGS. CDR3 region: CAPGELGSSYVGYAPLTAQLFF. CDR3 sequence (DNA): TGTGCTCCTGGGGAACTAGGTTCTTCCTACGTGGGATACGCGCCTTTGACAGCACAACTCTTCTTT.

This clone was seen only a few times. The TCRdb protein, from a much larger clone, departs from this DNA's translation at residue 10, likely by read error; the protein shown derives from the DNA. This chain uses TRDV1 with TRDJ1, with D possibly being TRDD3 (5 bases). TCRdb gives no J gene; it was assigned here by matching the DNA to germline. Germline CDR1 TSWWSYY, CDR2 QGS. The germline V and J ends were trimmed by 5 bases and 2 bases, with 39 bases remaining between them. This CDR3 contains 23 residues. CDR3 nucleotide sequence: TGTGCTCTTGGGAAAACGGCCTCCCCCGATTGTCCTGGGCTACGAGTGGGAACCGATAAACTCATCTTT. Protein product: CALGKTASPDCPGLRVGTDKLIF.

This clone showed up just a few times. TCRdb has a much larger clone's protein, which differs at residue 14 from the translation of this DNA, likely because of a read error; what is shown is the protein translated from the DNA. The chain has TRDV2 and TRDJ1; 11 nucleotides match TRDD3. The J gene is not listed in TCRdb, so it was assigned here from a DNA match to germline. The CDR3 contains 17 residues. The germline CDR1 and CDR2 sequences are GEAIGNYY and EKD. Written as DNA, the CDR3 is TGTGCCTGTGATATACTGGGGGATAACCGATACACCGATAGACTCATCTTT. Translation: CACDILGDNRYTDRLIF.

This clone was counted a few times. A far larger clone is only one base removed, so a read error is likely. The sample holds other DNA sequences that translate to the same CDR3. The V gene call reads TRDV3; no J gene was called. Germline-derived CDR1 and CDR2 are TVYSNPD and GDNSRS (reference sequence). This CDR3 is 17 amino acids long. Written as DNA, the CDR3 is TGTGCTCGTCGTCTCCTACAAGGCTGGTACAACGCCGATAAACTCATCTTC. It translates to CARRLLQGWYNADKLIF.

As to this clone: This likely traces to a read error, being one base from a far larger clone. The sample contains more than one DNA sequence encoding this CDR3. The chain recombines TRDV1 with TRDJ1; the match to TRDD3 covers 9 bases. Germline V gene data show CDR1 as TSWWSYY and CDR2 as QGS. This CDR3 spans 25 amino acids. DNA of the CDR3: TGCGCTCTTGGGGAAGACTGTGCGATCCTACCCGGTACTGGGGGAACTACCCCCTACACCGATAAACTCATCTTT. It translates to CALGEDCAILPGTGGTTPYTDKLIF.

This clone occurred a few times. A read error likely explains this, since a far larger clone differs by one base. The same CDR3 is also encoded by other DNA sequences in this sample. V is TRDV1 and J is TRDJ1; 9 bases align to TRDD3. TCRdb records no J gene; here it was assigned by comparing the DNA to germline. The CDR3 spans 23 residues. CDR1 and CDR2 from the germline V gene are TSWWSYY and QGS. The J segment lost 0 bases and the V segment lost 1 base, leaving 24 bases of the junction unmatched. CDR3 sequence (DNA): TGTGCTCTTGGGGAACGGATCCTACCCTATACCGGGGGATACCGGGCGTACACCGATAAACTCATCTTT. Its protein is CALGERILPYTGGYRAYTDKLIF.

Note on this clone: The protein that TCRdb holds for this DNA derives from a much larger clone and differs from the translated DNA at residue 12, which likely indicates a read error; the protein shown here is translated from the DNA. This chain joins TRDV1 and TRDJ1; D is uncertain. TCRdb supplies no J gene; here it was assigned by aligning the nucleotide sequence to germline. Germline V CDR1 and CDR2: TSWWSYY, QGS. The CDR3 length is 15 residues. The CDR3 is CALGEILGYTDELIF. The CDR3 nucleotides are TGTGCTCTTGGGGAAATCTTAGGGTACACCGATGAACTCATCTTT.

This clone has ten or more counts. It is likely a read error: a sequence one base away is far more abundant. The same CDR3 also results from other DNA sequences found in this sample. The chain recombines TRDV1 with TRDJ1; D might be TRDD3 (5 bases). Here the J gene came from matching the DNA to germline, since TCRdb omits it. The CDR3 contains 12 residues. Germline values: CDR1 TSWWSYY, CDR2 QGS. CDR3 sequence reads: CALGEPRGELIF. The CDR3 nucleotides are TGTGCTCTCGGGGAACCCCGAGGCGAACTCATCTTT.

About this clone itself: A far larger clone is only one base removed, so a read error is likely. At the DNA level, this CDR3 is encoded by other sequences in the same sample as well. The chain uses TRDV1 and TRDJ1, with D possibly being TRDD3 (5 bases). Here the J gene came from matching the DNA to germline, since TCRdb omits it. V gave up 1 base and J gave up 2 bases, with 29 bases separating them. The CDR3 sequence is 21 residues long. Germline values: CDR1 TSWWSYY, CDR2 QGS. The CDR3 sequence is CALGEPSFTNLHLRGTDKLIF. Here the CDR3 DNA reads TGTGCTCTTGGGGAACCGAGCTTCACTAATTTACATCTCAGGGGGACCGATAAACTCATCTTT.